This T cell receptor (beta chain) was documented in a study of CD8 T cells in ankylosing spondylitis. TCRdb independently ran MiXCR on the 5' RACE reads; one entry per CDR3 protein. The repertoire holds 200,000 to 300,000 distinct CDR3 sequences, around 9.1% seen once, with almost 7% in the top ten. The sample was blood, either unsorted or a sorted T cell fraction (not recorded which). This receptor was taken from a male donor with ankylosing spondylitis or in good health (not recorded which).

The CDR3 nucleotides are TGTGCCATCAGTGAGTCGAGGGGCAGCCAAGAGACCCAGTACTTC. It yields the protein CAISESRGSQETQYF. This chain joins TRBV10-3 and TRBJ2-5; D might be TRBD1 or TRBD2, each matching 5 bases. V was shortened by 0 bases and J by 1 base, with 9 bases between the two germline ends. Germline V gene sequence: CDR1 ENHRY, CDR2 SYGVKD. There are 15 residues in the CDR3.